Included here is one T cell receptor (beta chain) sequence, with context. The CDR3 spans 18 residues. V lost 4 bases and J lost 1; bases outside the gene matches: 12. Germline V gene lookup returns CDR1 SGDLS and CDR2 YYNGEE. The sample is drawn from a study of T cells in tuberculosis. Study overall: T cells were selected with CD1B tetramers loaded with glucose monomycolate. Study-level results: T cells binding CD1B-GMM tetramer weakly possibly escaped the sort.

No alpha-beta pairing information exists for these sequences. Here immunoSEQ multiplex PCR was the method, and the copy in TCRdb shows in-frame clones only, minus some. The table records about 88,000 clones, approximately 91% of them present only once. After thawing and overnight rest, PBMC were stained with GMM-loaded CD1B tetramer, viability dye and anti-CD3 for sorting. C32 glucose monomycolate from Rhodococcus equi was loaded onto the CD1B tetramers. About 100,000 tetramer-negative cells were sorted from each donor. The sequencing sample was made of CD1b-GMM tetramer-negative cells sorted from PBMCs. J is TRBJ2-3 and V is TRBV9; 10 nucleotides match TRBD2. The TCR was taken from an adult woman with latent tuberculosis. CDR3 amino acids: CASSPRGAGGPGTDTQYF. Written as DNA, the CDR3 is TGTGCCAGCAGCCCCCGAGGAGCGGGGGGGCCGGGCACAGATACGCAGTATTTT. Complete variable domain (other parts from reference TRBV9 and TRBJ2-3): DSGVTQTPKHLITATGQRVTLRCSPRSGDLSVYWYQQSLDQGLQFLIQYYNGEERAKGNILERFSAQQFPDLHSELNLSSLELGDSALYFCASSPRGAGGPGTDTQYFGPGTRLTVL.